The rows below give T cell receptor beta chains drawn from one sample of a study of T-cell reconstitution after alpha-beta-depleted transplantation in children. TCRdb called the PCR reads again in MiXCR, with one record for every CDR3 protein. The sample lists about a million distinct CDR3 sequences, around 30% occurring once. Here the sequenced sample was PBMCs, mostly from graft donor cells, taken 360 days after TCRalphabeta/CD19-depleted stem cell transplant. The origin of the receptors is a boy less than two years old who had a stem cell transplant for SCID, so the T cells may come from the graft donor. CDR3s include the opening cysteine and the closing phenylalanine or tryptophan. The D gene is left open where the match is weak. The size field is filled for only some rows; it gives once, few, many or a size class.

v_gene,abundance,d_gene,j_gene,CDR3aa,CDR3nt
TRBV5-1,.,.,TRBJ2-1,CASSLSQTGPNEQFF,TGCGCCAGCAGCTTGAGCCAGACAGGACCGAATGAGCAGTTCTTC
TRBV7-3,.,TRBD2,TRBJ2-1,CASSASGANEQFF,TGTGCCAGCTCAGCTAGCGGGGCTAATGAGCAGTTCTTC
TRBV5-1,.,.,TRBJ2-7,CASSQTGGGTYEQYF,TGCGCCAGCAGCCAGACTGGAGGGGGGACCTACGAGCAGTACTTC
TRBV6-2/TRBV6-3,few,.,TRBJ1-1,CASSYAGDTEAFF,TGTGCCAGCAGTTACGCAGGGGATACTGAAGCTTTCTTT
TRBV4-3,.,TRBD2,TRBJ2-3,CASSQGTAGADTQYF,TGCGCCAGCAGCCAAGGTACAGCGGGGGCAGATACGCAGTATTTT
TRBV27,.,.,TRBJ2-7,CASSLGDMDVNEQYF,TGTGCCAGCAGTTTGGGGGACATGGATGTGAACGAGCAGTACTTC
TRBV4-1,few,.,TRBJ1-2,CASSQGGVPSSKIFF,TGCGCCAGCAGCCAAGGAGGGGTGCCCTCCTCCAAAATTTTCTTC
TRBV15,few,TRBD1,TRBJ2-3,CATSRDSWDRVPTDTQYF,TGTGCCACCAGCAGAGATTCCTGGGACAGAGTCCCCACAGATACGCAGTATTTT
TRBV7-8,.,.,TRBJ2-7,CASSLQGWSEQYF,TGTGCCAGCAGCTTACAGGGTTGGTCCGAGCAGTACTTC
TRBV11-2,.,.,TRBJ2-3,CASSPIKGFHTDTQYF,TGTGCCAGCAGCCCCATCAAAGGGTTTCACACAGATACGCAGTATTTT